A single sample gave rise to the 22 T cell receptor beta chains below, sequenced in a study of STAT5B mutations in CD4+ large granular lymphocyte leukemia. The assay was immunoSEQ multiplex PCR, and TCRdb's table has in-frame clones only and misses some. This table holds 30,000 to 35,000 clones, around 81% found once. Specimen: CD4+ T cells from blood buffy coats. The receptor source for this set is a human donor in good health.

The chain uses TRBV7-2 and TRBJ2-1; 14 bases match TRBD2. Germline loops: CDR1 SGHTA, CDR2 FQGNSA. The CDR3 has 15 amino acids. Trimming took 5 bases from V and 6 from J; bases not matched to a gene: 3. The CDR3 nucleotides read TGTGCCAGCAGCCCGGGACTAGCGGGAGCCAATGAGCAGTTCTTC. It encodes CASSPGLAGANEQFF.

This clone was seen a few times. This chain links TRBV7-9 with TRBJ1-4; maybe TRBD1 (6 bases). Germline CDR1 and CDR2: SEHNR and FQNEAQ (reference sequence). This CDR3 has 15 amino acids. Trimming took off 3 bases at V and 2 bases at J, with 10 bases between the two ends. The CDR3 DNA follows: TGTGCCAGCAGCTTTCGAGGGGGGACTAATGAAAAACTGTTTTTT. Translated, it gives CASSFRGGTNEKLFF.

The table lists this clone with a count of one. The V and J genes are TRBV27 and TRBJ1-4, with 11 positions matching TRBD1. V shed 6 bases, J shed 8 bases, and the junction held 2 bases outside the gene matches. CDR1 and CDR2 from the germline V gene are MNHEY and SMNVEV (reference sequence). The CDR3 spans 13 residues. CDR3 amino acids: CASRDRGLEKLFF. The CDR3 coding sequence is TGTGCCAGCAGGGACAGGGGGCTGGAAAAACTGTTTTTT.

This clone was found a few times. This chain uses TRBV28 with TRBJ2-7; D is perhaps TRBD1 (5 bases). V gave up 3 bases and J gave up 3 bases, with 18 bases separating them. Germline values: CDR1 MDHEN, CDR2 SYDVKM. The CDR3 consists of 16 residues. The CDR3 sequence: CASSFSVDTWGYEQYF. The CDR3 DNA reads as TGTGCCAGCAGTTTTTCGGTGGACACCTGGGGCTACGAGCAGTACTTC.

V is TRBV28 and J is TRBJ2-2; a possible D gene is TRBD2 (5 bases). This CDR3 has 15 amino acids. Trimming shortened V by 3 bases and J by 0 bases, and 8 bases separated the two germline ends. Germline lookup yields CDR1 MDHEN and CDR2 SYDVKM. CDR3 DNA: TGTGCCAGCAGTTTGGTACTAGCGAACACCGGGGAGCTGTTTTTT. This sequence encodes CASSLVLANTGELFF.

The V call is TRBV19, the J call TRBJ1-1; 7 nucleotides align to TRBD1. With 5 bases clipped from V and 5 bases from J, the junction kept 11 bases outside the gene matches. Germline V gene data show CDR1 as LNHDA and CDR2 as SQIVND (reference sequence). The CDR3 length is 15 residues. The CDR3 coding sequence is TGTGCCAGTAGTCGACAGGGAATCCGGGGGACTGAAGCTTTCTTT. Translation: CASSRQGIRGTEAFF.

This clone was seen a few times. The chain links TRBV14 to TRBJ2-7; a weak D match, TRBD2 (5 bases). This CDR3 has 14 residues. Trimming left V 3 bases short and J 5 bases short, with 14 bases between. Germline V CDR1 and CDR2: SGHDN, FVKESK. The chain's CDR3 is CASSQMLEAHEQYF. CDR3 coding DNA: TGTGCCAGCAGCCAGATGTTGGAGGCCCACGAGCAGTACTTC.

This clone appeared a few times. This chain uses TRBV9 with TRBJ1-2; no definite D call. Germline CDR1 SGDLS, CDR2 YYNGEE. Between the trimmed V and J ends, which lost 5 bases and 8 bases, there was a span of 7 bases. This CDR3 comprises 10 residues. CDR3 region: CASRMCGYTF. The CDR3 DNA is TGTGCCAGCAGGATGTGCGGCTACACCTTC.

The rearrangement uses TRBV19 and TRBJ2-3, with D perhaps TRBD2 (5 bases). Germline V CDR1 and CDR2: LNHDA, SQIVND (reference sequence). V was trimmed by 2 bases and J by 2 bases, leaving 11 bases between them. This CDR3 is 15 amino acids long. CDR3 loop: CASSISGTNTDTQYF. For the CDR3, the DNA is TGTGCCAGTAGTATATCGGGAACAAACACAGATACGCAGTATTTT.

This chain connects TRBV28 to TRBJ1-2; 9 bases line up with TRBD1. The CDR3 is made up of 15 amino acids. Germline CDR1 reads MDHEN; CDR2 reads SYDVKM. J was trimmed by 7 bases and V by 2 bases; bases with no gene match: 8. The CDR3 nucleotides read TGTGCCAGCAGTTTAACACAGGGGGCGCCGGGTGGCTACACCTTC. It encodes CASSLTQGAPGGYTF.

The rearrangement links TRBV7-8 to TRBJ2-7, with 7 bases identical to TRBD1. The CDR3 is 14 residues long. Germline trimming cut 1 base from V and 5 bases from J; bases unmatched to any gene: 5. Looked up from germline, CDR1 is SGHVS and CDR2 is FQNEAQ. In DNA, the CDR3 is TGTGCCAGCAGCTTAGGGCTTACAGGGGACGAGCAGTACTTC. As protein: CASSLGLTGDEQYF.

The V call is TRBV29-1, the J call TRBJ1-4; D gene unclear. This CDR3 region has 13 residues. Germline V gene data show CDR1 as SQVTM and CDR2 as ANQGSEA. Trimming pared 7 bases from V and 4 bases from J, leaving 13 bases between. CDR3 DNA sequence: TGCAGCGCCGAAACAGAAGTTAATGAAAAACTGTTTTTT. Amino acids: CSAETEVNEKLFF.

This chain connects TRBV19 to TRBJ2-7; TRBD2 matches at 8 bases. The germline V gene has CDR1 LNHDA and CDR2 SQIVND (reference sequence). The V segment lost 8 bases and the J segment 2 bases; nucleotides outside the gene matches: 5. The CDR3 is 13 amino acids. CDR3 in amino acids: CASGVAGTYEQYF. The CDR3 DNA reads as TGTGCCAGTGGGGTAGCGGGAACCTACGAGCAGTACTTC.

The V gene is TRBV7-2, the J gene TRBJ2-1, with 10 bases fitting TRBD2. In germline, CDR1 is SGHTA, CDR2 FQGNSA. The CDR3 has 15 residues. The V segment lost 4 bases and the J segment 5 bases; nucleotides outside the gene matches: 5. DNA of the CDR3: TGTGCCAGCAGCTACGGGACTAGCGTAAACAATGAGCAGTTCTTC. Residues: CASSYGTSVNNEQFF.

The chain recombines TRBV28 with TRBJ2-5, with TRBD1 matching 7 bases. This CDR3 contains 13 residues. J was trimmed by 4 bases and V by 6 bases; bases with no gene match: 5. Germline assignment: CDR1 MDHEN and CDR2 SYDVKM. The CDR3 DNA reads TGTGCCAGCAGCAAGACAGGGTTAGAGACCCAGTACTTC. Its translation is CASSKTGLETQYF.

The J gene is TRBJ1-1, the V gene TRBV5-4; 8 nucleotides line up with TRBD1. The V segment lost 6 bases and the J segment 1 base; nucleotides outside the gene matches: 8. Germline V gives CDR1 SGHNT, CDR2 YYREEE (reference sequence). There are 15 residues in the CDR3. This chain's CDR3 is CASNRGGQGNTEAFF. The CDR3 nucleotides read TGTGCCAGCAATCGGGGAGGACAGGGGAACACTGAAGCTTTCTTT.

In this sample, this clone turned up once. The genes are TRBV27 and TRBJ2-2, with TRBD2 matching over 7 bases. The CDR3 covers 16 residues. V dropped 2 bases and J dropped 0; count of bases not matched to a gene: 3. CDR1 is MNHEY, CDR2 SMNVEV, per germline (reference sequence). The CDR3 coding sequence is TGTGCCAGCAGTTTACGCGGGACTACGAACACCGGGGAGCTGTTTTTT. It yields the protein CASSLRGTTNTGELFF.

The chain is built from TRBV2 and TRBJ2-3, with a weak D call TRBD2 (7 bases). The CDR3 is 14 amino acids. The germline CDR1 and CDR2 sequences are SNHLY and FYNNEI. Between the trimmed V and J ends, which lost 3 bases and 3 bases, there was a span of 10 bases. This CDR3 reads CASSEGGRTDTQYF. CDR3 DNA sequence: TGTGCCAGCAGTGAGGGGGGGCGTACAGATACGCAGTATTTT. Together with reference TRBV2 and TRBJ2-3, the CDR3 gives the full variable domain: EPEVTQTPSHQVTQMGQEVILRCVPISNHLYFYWYRQILGQKVEFLVSFYNNEISEKSEIFDDQFSVERPDGSNFTLKIRSTKLEDSAMYFCASSEGGRTDTQYFGPGTRLTVL.

The CDR3 here is CASSPNYNEQFF. CDR3 DNA sequence: TGTGCCAGCAGCCCCAACTACAATGAGCAGTTCTTC. The rearrangement links TRBV7-3 to TRBJ2-1, with unresolved D. Germline V gene lookup returns CDR1 SGHTA and CDR2 FQGTGA. Deletions cut 5 bases from V and 3 bases from J, with 5 bases between. CDR3 size: 12 residues.

The V and J genes are TRBV15 and TRBJ2-2; 8 nucleotides agree with TRBD1. J was trimmed by 1 base and V by 0 bases; bases with no gene match: 1. This CDR3 comprises 16 residues. The germline V gene encodes CDR1 LNHNV and CDR2 YYDKDF (reference sequence). The CDR3 sequence: CATSREGTGNTGELFF. The CDR3 coding sequence is TGTGCCACCAGCAGAGAAGGGACAGGGAACACCGGGGAGCTGTTTTTT.

The V gene is TRBV7-9, the J gene TRBJ2-3; TRBD1 is a possible D gene (5 bases). Germline CDR1 is SEHNR and CDR2 is FQNEAQ (reference sequence). Trimming removed 5 bases from V and 0 bases from J, with 15 bases in between. The CDR3 runs to 16 residues. CDR3 sequence reads: CASSLGVHPSTDTQYF. For the CDR3, the DNA is TGTGCCAGCAGCCTAGGGGTACACCCCAGCACAGATACGCAGTATTTT.

V usage is TRBV15 and J usage is TRBJ2-6; TRBD2 is a possible D gene (5 bases). Deletions cut 6 bases from V and 1 base from J, with 10 bases between. The CDR3 consists of 15 residues. The germline V gene encodes CDR1 LNHNV and CDR2 YYDKDF (reference sequence). DNA for the CDR3: TGTGCCACCAGGAGGGATGCGTCTGGGGCCAACGTCCTGACTTTC. It codes for CATRRDASGANVLTF.